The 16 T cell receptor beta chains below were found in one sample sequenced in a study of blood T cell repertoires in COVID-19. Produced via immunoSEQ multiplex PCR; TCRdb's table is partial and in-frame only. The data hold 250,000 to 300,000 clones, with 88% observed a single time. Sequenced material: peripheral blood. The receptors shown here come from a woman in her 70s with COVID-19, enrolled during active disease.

CDR3 nucleotides: TGCAGTGCAGGGGATACCTACGAGCAGTACTTC. It encodes CSAGDTYEQYF. V and J are TRBV20-1 and TRBJ2-7; maybe TRBD1 (5 bases). There are 11 residues in the CDR3. Trimming pared 6 bases from V and 2 bases from J, leaving 8 bases between. Germline V lookup: CDR1 DFQATT, CDR2 SNEGSKA (reference sequence).

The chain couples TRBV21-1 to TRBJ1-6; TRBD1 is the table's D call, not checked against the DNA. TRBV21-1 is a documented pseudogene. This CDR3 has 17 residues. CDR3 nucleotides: TGTGCCAGCAGCAAAGCGGGCCGGTCCAACCATAATTCACCCCTCCACTTT. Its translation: CASSKAGRSNHNSPLHF.

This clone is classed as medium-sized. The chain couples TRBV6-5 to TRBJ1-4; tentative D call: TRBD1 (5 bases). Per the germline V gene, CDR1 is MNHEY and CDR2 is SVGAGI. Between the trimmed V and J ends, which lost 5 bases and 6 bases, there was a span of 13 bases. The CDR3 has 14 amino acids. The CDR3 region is CASSTQRGDEKLFF. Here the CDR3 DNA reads TGTGCCAGCAGTACCCAGCGGGGGGATGAAAAACTGTTTTTT.

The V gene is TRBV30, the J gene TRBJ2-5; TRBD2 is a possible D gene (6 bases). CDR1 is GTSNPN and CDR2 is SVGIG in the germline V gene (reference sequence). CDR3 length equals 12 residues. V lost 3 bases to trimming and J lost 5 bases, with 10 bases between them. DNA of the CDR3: TGTGCCTGGAGGACGGGAGCGGAGACCCAGTACTTC. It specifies CAWRTGAETQYF.

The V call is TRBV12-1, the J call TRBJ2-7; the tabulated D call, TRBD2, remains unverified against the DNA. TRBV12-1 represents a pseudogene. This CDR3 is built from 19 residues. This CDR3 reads CASSHPGGTDSARSYEQYF. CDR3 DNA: TGTGCCAGCAGCCATCCCGGGGGGACGGACAGCGCACGATCCTACGAGCAGTACTTC.

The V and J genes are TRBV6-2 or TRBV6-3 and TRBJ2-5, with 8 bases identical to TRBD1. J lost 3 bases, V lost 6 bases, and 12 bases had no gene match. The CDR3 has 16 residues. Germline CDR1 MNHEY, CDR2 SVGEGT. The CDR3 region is CASSPRSTGDEETQYF. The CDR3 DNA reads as TGTGCCAGCAGCCCACGATCGACAGGGGATGAAGAGACCCAGTACTTC.

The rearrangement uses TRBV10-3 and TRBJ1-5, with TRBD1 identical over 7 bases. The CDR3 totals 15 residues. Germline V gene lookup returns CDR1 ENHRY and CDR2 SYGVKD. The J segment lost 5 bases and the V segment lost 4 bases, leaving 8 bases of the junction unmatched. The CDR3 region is CAISAGPTGDQPQHF. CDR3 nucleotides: TGTGCCATCAGTGCGGGACCCACAGGGGATCAGCCCCAGCATTTT.

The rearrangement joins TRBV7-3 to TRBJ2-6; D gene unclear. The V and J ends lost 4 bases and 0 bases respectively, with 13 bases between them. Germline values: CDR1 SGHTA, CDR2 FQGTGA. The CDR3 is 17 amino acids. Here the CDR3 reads CASSSNGPHSGANVLTF. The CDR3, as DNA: TGTGCCAGCAGCTCAAATGGGCCCCACTCTGGGGCCAACGTCCTGACTTTC.

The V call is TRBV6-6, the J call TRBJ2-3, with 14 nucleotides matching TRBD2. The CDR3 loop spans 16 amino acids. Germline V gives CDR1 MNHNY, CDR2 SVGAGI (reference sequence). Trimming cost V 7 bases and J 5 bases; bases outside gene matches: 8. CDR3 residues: CASKTSGRGDEDTQYF. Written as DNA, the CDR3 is TGTGCCAGCAAGACTAGCGGGAGGGGGGATGAAGATACGCAGTATTTT.

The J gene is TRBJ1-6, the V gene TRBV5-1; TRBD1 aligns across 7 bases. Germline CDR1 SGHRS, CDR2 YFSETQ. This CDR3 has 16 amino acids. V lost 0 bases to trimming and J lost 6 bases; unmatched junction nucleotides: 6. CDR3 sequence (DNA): TGCGCCAGCAGCTTGGAGGTGACAGGGTTTAATTCACCCCTCCACTTT. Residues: CASSLEVTGFNSPLHF. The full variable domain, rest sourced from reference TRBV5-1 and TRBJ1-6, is KAGVTQTPRYLIKTRGQQVTLSCSPISGHRSVSWYQQTPGQGLQFLFEYFSETQRNKGNFPGRFSGRQFSNSRSEMNVSTLELGDSALYLCASSLEVTGFNSPLHFGNGTRLTVT.

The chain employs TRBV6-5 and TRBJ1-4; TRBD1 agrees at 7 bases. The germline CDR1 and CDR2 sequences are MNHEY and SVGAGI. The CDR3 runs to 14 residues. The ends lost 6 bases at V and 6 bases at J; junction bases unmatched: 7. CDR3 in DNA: TGTGCCAGCAGGGACCGGGACAGTTATGAAAAACTGTTTTTT. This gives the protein CASRDRDSYEKLFF.

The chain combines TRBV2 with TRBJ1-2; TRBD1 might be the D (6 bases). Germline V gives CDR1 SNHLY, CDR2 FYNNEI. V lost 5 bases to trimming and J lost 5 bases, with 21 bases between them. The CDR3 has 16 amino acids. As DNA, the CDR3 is TGTGCCAGCAGTCAGGGAACAGGGATGGCGAGATATGGCTACACCTTC. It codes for CASSQGTGMARYGYTF.

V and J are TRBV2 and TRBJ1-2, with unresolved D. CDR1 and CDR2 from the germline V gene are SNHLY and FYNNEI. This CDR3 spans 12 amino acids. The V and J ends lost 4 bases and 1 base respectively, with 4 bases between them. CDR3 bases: TGTGCCAGCAGTGGAGTTAACTATGGCTACACCTTC. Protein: CASSGVNYGYTF.

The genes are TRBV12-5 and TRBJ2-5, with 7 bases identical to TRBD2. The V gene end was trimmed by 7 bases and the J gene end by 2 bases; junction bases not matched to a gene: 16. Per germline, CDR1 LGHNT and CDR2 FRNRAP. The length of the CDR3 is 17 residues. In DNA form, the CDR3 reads TGTGCTAGTGCCTACGCGGTTGGGGGGGTTGGGCAAGAGACCCAGTACTTC. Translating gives CASAYAVGGVGQETQYF. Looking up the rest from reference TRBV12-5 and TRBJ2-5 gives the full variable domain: DARVTQTPRHKVTEMGQEVTMRCQPILGHNTVFWYRQTMMQGLELLAYFRNRAPLDDSGMPKDRFSAEMPDATLATLKIQPSEPRDSAVYFCASAYAVGGVGQETQYFGPGTRLLVL.

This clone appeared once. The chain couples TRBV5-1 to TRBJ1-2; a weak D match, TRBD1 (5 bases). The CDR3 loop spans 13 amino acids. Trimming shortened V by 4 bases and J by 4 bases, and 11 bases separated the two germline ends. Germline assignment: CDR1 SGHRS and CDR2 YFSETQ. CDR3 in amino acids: CASSIREGYGYTF. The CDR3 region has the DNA TGCGCCAGCAGCATCAGGGAAGGCTATGGCTACACCTTC.

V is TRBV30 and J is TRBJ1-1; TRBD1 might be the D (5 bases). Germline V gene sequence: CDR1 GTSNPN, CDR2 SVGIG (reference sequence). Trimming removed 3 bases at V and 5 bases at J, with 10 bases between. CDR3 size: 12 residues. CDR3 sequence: CAWSPGKTEAFF. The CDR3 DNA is TGTGCCTGGAGCCCAGGGAAGACTGAAGCTTTCTTT.